Presented here are 17 T cell receptor beta chains from one specimen sequenced in a study of blood T cell repertoires in COVID-19. Some clones are missing from TCRdb's copy, which holds only in-frame ones; the method was immunoSEQ multiplex PCR. This table holds some 450,000 clones, 88% found once. Sequences were obtained from peripheral blood. All receptors come from a woman in her 50s with COVID-19, enrolled during active disease.

The rearrangement uses TRBV5-1 and TRBJ1-6; no clear D gene. From germline, CDR1 is SGHRS and CDR2 YFSETQ. With 2 bases removed from V and 6 bases from J, the gap between germline ends came to 12 bases. This CDR3 has 15 amino acids. This chain's CDR3 is CASSLREPLNSPLHF. In DNA, the CDR3 is TGCGCCAGCAGCTTAAGGGAGCCGCTTAATTCACCCCTCCACTTT.

V usage is TRBV2 and J usage is TRBJ2-1; D gene ambiguous. The CDR3 runs 13 residues. Germline V gene sequence: CDR1 SNHLY, CDR2 FYNNEI. V shed 5 bases and J shed 5 bases, with 10 bases lying between them. CDR3 sequence reads: CASSLTQNNEQFF. The CDR3 DNA is TGTGCCAGCAGTTTAACCCAGAACAATGAGCAGTTCTTC.

This chain links TRBV5-1 with TRBJ1-2, with unresolved D. This CDR3 has 13 amino acids. CDR1 and CDR2 from the germline V gene are SGHRS and YFSETQ. V was pared by 1 base and J by 7 bases, with 11 bases between. CDR3 loop: CASSLYFAGGYTF. The CDR3 DNA sequence: TGCGCCAGCAGCTTGTATTTCGCGGGTGGCTACACCTTC. Filled out from reference TRBV5-1 and TRBJ1-2, the complete variable domain reads KAGVTQTPRYLIKTRGQQVTLSCSPISGHRSVSWYQQTPGQGLQFLFEYFSETQRNKGNFPGRFSGRQFSNSRSEMNVSTLELGDSALYLCASSLYFAGGYTFGSGTRLTVV.

The sample holds one count of this clone. V gene TRBV5-4 combines with J gene TRBJ1-4; 7 nucleotides line up with TRBD1. V shed 5 bases, J shed 7 bases, and the junction held 8 bases outside the gene matches. This CDR3 spans 14 amino acids. Germline V gene lookup returns CDR1 SGHNT and CDR2 YYREEE (reference sequence). The CDR3 loop is CASSSGTATEKLFF. In nucleotides, the CDR3 is TGTGCCAGCAGTTCCGGGACAGCGACTGAAAAACTGTTTTTT.

This chain uses TRBV19 with TRBJ2-5; 7 bases line up with TRBD2. V trimming: 6 bases; J trimming: 2 bases; junction bases outside the gene matches: 9. Germline loops: CDR1 LNHDA, CDR2 SQIVND (reference sequence). This CDR3 has 15 residues. In nucleotides, the CDR3 is TGTGCCAGTAGAGAGAGCGGGGCCCGTCAAGAGACCCAGTACTTC. This gives the protein CASRESGARQETQYF.

This sequence joins TRBV7-3 and TRBJ2-5; D not certain. V lost 5 bases to trimming and J lost 5 bases, with 12 bases between them. Looked up from germline, CDR1 is SGHTA and CDR2 is FQGTGA. The CDR3 is 13 amino acids. This chain's CDR3 is CASSLLFGETQYF. The CDR3 nucleotides read TGTGCCAGCAGCCTCTTGTTCGGGGAGACCCAGTACTTC.

This chain connects TRBV6-6 to TRBJ1-6; D is unresolved. Germline V CDR1 and CDR2: MNHNY, SVGAGI (reference sequence). The CDR3 is made up of 13 amino acids. The CDR3 spells CAIRLEEGSPLHF. The CDR3 DNA reads as TGTGCAATCAGACTGGAGGAGGGTTCACCCCTCCACTTT.

This clone was detected only once. The rearrangement uses TRBV6-5 and TRBJ1-2; D possibly corresponds to TRBD1 (6 bases). Germline V gene lookup returns CDR1 MNHEY and CDR2 SVGAGI. V was pared by 5 bases and J by 8 bases, with 9 bases between. The CDR3 is made up of 11 amino acids. CDR3 sequence: CASSTGSGYTF. CDR3 sequence (DNA): TGTGCCAGCAGTACAGGGTCGGGCTACACCTTC.

The rearrangement uses TRBV29-1 and TRBJ1-1, with 7 bases fitting TRBD1. The CDR3 contains 13 residues. Per the germline V gene, CDR1 is SQVTM and CDR2 is ANQGSEA. J lost 2 bases, V lost 5 bases, and 5 bases had no gene match. CDR3 sequence reads: CSVLGQSNTEAFF. CDR3 DNA sequence: TGCAGCGTTCTGGGACAGAGCAACACTGAAGCTTTCTTT.

The chain has TRBV6-5 and TRBJ1-4, with TRBD1 identical over 7 bases. V dropped 5 bases and J dropped 6; count of bases not matched to a gene: 9. The CDR3 consists of 15 residues. Per germline, CDR1 MNHEY and CDR2 SVGAGI. The CDR3 protein is CASSTSGQRDEKLFF. The CDR3 DNA reads TGTGCCAGCAGTACCTCGGGACAGAGGGATGAAAAACTGTTTTTT.

The count of this clone is one. V gene TRBV5-1 combines with J gene TRBJ2-5; 15 nucleotides align to TRBD2. The CDR3 has 16 amino acids. Germline values: CDR1 SGHRS, CDR2 YFSETQ. With 4 bases clipped from V and 5 bases from J, the junction kept 6 bases outside the gene matches. CDR3 coding DNA: TGCGCCAGCAGCCTGGGACTAGCGGGGGGCGGGGAGACCCAGTACTTC. Amino acids: CASSLGLAGGGETQYF.

The chain carries TRBV5-1 and TRBJ1-1; 7 bases line up with TRBD1. Germline loops: CDR1 SGHRS, CDR2 YFSETQ. The CDR3 consists of 16 residues. J was trimmed by 0 bases and V by 0 bases; bases with no gene match: 5. CDR3 sequence: CASSLEGGRMNTEAFF. CDR3 sequence (DNA): TGCGCCAGCAGCTTGGAAGGGGGCAGGATGAACACTGAAGCTTTCTTT.

This chain connects TRBV24-1 to TRBJ2-7, with 9 bases lining up with TRBD1. With V trimmed by 3 bases and J by 5 bases, 7 bases remained unmatched. Germline loops: CDR1 KGHDR, CDR2 SFDVKD. The CDR3 is 15 residues long. CDR3 sequence: CATSDHRDRADEQYF. CDR3 DNA sequence: TGTGCCACCAGTGATCACCGGGACAGGGCCGACGAGCAGTACTTC.

The rearrangement joins TRBV7-9 to TRBJ1-1; TRBD1 agrees at 7 bases. The V and J ends lost 1 base and 7 bases, in that order; junction bases with no gene match: 12. The CDR3 runs 16 residues. CDR1 is SEHNR, CDR2 FQNEAQ, per germline (reference sequence). CDR3 coding DNA: TGTGCCAGCAGCTTAGATAGTGGGCAGGGGGAGGTTGAAGCTTTCTTT. This translates into CASSLDSGQGEVEAFF.

The chain employs TRBV7-2 and TRBJ2-3; the D gene is possibly TRBD2 (6 bases). The CDR3 consists of 15 residues. V was pared by 2 bases and J by 6 bases, with 15 bases between. Per germline, CDR1 SGHTA and CDR2 FQGNSA. The DNA of the CDR3 is TGTGCCAGCAGCTTAAAAGTAGTGGCGGGGGATACGCAGTATTTT. It specifies CASSLKVVAGDTQYF.

The rearrangement uses TRBV6-6 and TRBJ1-2; TRBD1 aligns across 11 bases. The CDR3 is 14 amino acids. Per germline, CDR1 MNHNY and CDR2 SVGAGI (reference sequence). V trimming: 7 bases; J trimming: 4 bases; junction bases outside the gene matches: 5. In nucleotides, the CDR3 is TGTGCCAGCAACTTGGGACAGGGGGTCTATGGCTACACCTTC. Translation: CASNLGQGVYGYTF.

The rearrangement links TRBV5-1 to TRBJ1-1, with TRBD1 matching 8 bases. CDR3 length: 15 residues. Germline V gene data show CDR1 as SGHRS and CDR2 as YFSETQ. The V segment lost 4 bases and the J segment 3 bases; nucleotides outside the gene matches: 8. In DNA, the CDR3 is TGCGCCAGCAGCACGACAGGGGATGCGGACACTGAAGCTTTCTTT. It specifies CASSTTGDADTEAFF.